Given below is one T cell receptor beta chain in context. Its cognate antigen is unknown. Germline-derived CDR1 and CDR2 are MNHEY and SVGAGI. V lost 7 bases to trimming and J lost 4 bases, with 14 bases between them. The CDR3 consists of 13 residues. The source of the sample is a study of T cell responses to AZD1222 COVID-19 vaccine. TCRdb keeps only in-frame clones here, not all; method: immunoSEQ multiplex PCR. The table lists 150,000 to 200,000 clones, almost 95% of them singletons. Study observations and caveats: Females outnumbered males among donors, who were mostly white British; clonal diversity was possibly underestimated. None of the repertoires were sampled until the peak T cell response had passed. Of spike-specific TCRs, nearly half reportedly target regions left unmutated in variants. Spike-specific TCR breadth and depth rose after two AZD1222 doses.

This receptor was obtained from an adult in good health. The material was peripheral blood, obtained on day 0 of AZD1222 vaccination. The chain carries TRBV6-5 and TRBJ2-7; D gene unclear. Here the CDR3 DNA reads TGTGCCAGCACTTGGGGTTTGGGGTACGAGCAGTACTTC. It encodes CASTWGLGYEQYF.